The T cell receptor (beta chain) described here comes from a study of blood T cell repertoires in COVID-19. Across the whole study: Acute-phase and convalescent COVID-19 samples originated in the United States, Italy and Spain. From T cells, B-cell-depleted T cells, or PBMCs came the material, which was cDNA or gDNA.

Trimming left V 2 bases short and J 4 bases short, with 15 bases between. The CDR3 contains 16 residues. CDR1 is KGHSH and CDR2 is LQKENI in the germline V gene. Authors' processing steps: Reference gene primer amplification gave nucleated cell count estimates. Repertoires were generated with immunoSEQ multiplex PCR, while TCRdb's copy carries only in-frame clones and drops some. V, J and clone size reflect that table, while D and trimming were determined from the DNA. The sample holds approximately 210,000 clones, 65% to 85% seen once. This clone was detected only once. The sequence came from a man aged 25 to 40 with acute COVID-19. Material for sequencing was PBMCs or T cells enriched from blood (not recorded which). The chain is built from TRBV18 and TRBJ1-5; weak D call: TRBD1 (6 bases). The CDR3 loop is CASSPNRASENQPQHF. The CDR3 bases are TGTGCCAGCTCACCAAACAGGGCCTCGGAGAATCAGCCCCAGCATTTT.